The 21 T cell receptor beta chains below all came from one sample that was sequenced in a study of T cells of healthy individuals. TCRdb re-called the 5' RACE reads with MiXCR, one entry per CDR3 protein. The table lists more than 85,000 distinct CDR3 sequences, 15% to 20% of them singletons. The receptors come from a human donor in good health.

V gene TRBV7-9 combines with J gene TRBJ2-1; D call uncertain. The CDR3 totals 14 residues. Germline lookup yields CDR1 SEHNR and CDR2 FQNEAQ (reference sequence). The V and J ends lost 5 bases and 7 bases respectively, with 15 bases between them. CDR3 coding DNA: TGTGCCAGCAGCCCTGTGTGGGGTAATAATGAGCAGTTCTTC. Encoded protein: CASSPVWGNNEQFF.

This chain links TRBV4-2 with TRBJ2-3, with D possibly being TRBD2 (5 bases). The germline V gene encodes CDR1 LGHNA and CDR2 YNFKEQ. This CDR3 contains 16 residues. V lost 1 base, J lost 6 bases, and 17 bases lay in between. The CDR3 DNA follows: TGTGCCAGCAGCCAAGTTCTCCAGAGGAGGCCGGATACGCAGTATTTT. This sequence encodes CASSQVLQRRPDTQYF.

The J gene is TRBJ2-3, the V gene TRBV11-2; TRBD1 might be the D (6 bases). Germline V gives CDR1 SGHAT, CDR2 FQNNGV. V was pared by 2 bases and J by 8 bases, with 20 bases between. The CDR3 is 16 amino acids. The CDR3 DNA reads TGTGCCAGCAGCTTAAAGATGGGGGCGGCAGCGCTTACGCAGTATTTT. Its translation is CASSLKMGAAALTQYF. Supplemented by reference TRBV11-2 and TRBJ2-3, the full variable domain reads EAGVAQSPRYKIIEKRQSVAFWCNPISGHATLYWYQQILGQGPKLLIQFQNNGVVDDSQLPKDRFSAERLKGVDSTLKIQPAKLEDSAVYLCASSLKMGAAALTQYFGPGTRLTVL.

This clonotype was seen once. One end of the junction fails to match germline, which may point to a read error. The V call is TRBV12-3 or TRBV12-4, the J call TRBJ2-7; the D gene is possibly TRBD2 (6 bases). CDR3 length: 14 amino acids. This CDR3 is CASSLAWGRYEQYF. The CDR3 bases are TGTGCCAGCAGTCTAGCGTGGGGTAGGTACGAGCAGTACTTC.

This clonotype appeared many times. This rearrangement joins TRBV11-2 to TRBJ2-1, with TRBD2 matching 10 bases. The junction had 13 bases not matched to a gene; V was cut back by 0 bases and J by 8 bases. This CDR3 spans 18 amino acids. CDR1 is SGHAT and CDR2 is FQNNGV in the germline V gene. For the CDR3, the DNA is TGTGCCAGCAGCTTAGATGGGACGCAAGCGGGGGGGCACGATGAGCAGTTCTTC. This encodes CASSLDGTQAGGHDEQFF.

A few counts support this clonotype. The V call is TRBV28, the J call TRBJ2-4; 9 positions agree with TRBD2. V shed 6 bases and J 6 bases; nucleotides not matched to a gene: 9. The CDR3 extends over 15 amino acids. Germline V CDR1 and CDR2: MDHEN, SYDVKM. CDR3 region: CASSFRREGGNIQYF. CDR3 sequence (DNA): TGTGCCAGCAGCTTCCGGCGGGAGGGAGGAAACATTCAGTACTTC.

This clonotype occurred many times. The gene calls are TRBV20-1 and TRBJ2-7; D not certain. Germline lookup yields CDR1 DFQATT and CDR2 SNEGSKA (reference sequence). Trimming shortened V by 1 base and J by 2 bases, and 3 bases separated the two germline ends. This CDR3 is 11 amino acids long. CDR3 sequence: CSARGPYEQYF. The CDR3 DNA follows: TGCAGTGCTAGAGGTCCCTACGAGCAGTACTTC.

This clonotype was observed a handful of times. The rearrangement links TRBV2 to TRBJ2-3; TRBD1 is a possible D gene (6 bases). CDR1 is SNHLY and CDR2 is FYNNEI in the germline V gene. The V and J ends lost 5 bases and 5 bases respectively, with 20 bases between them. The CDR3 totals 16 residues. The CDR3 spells CASSTDNTGSGDTQYF. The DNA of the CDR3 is TGTGCCAGCAGTACCGATAATACAGGGTCGGGAGATACGCAGTATTTT.

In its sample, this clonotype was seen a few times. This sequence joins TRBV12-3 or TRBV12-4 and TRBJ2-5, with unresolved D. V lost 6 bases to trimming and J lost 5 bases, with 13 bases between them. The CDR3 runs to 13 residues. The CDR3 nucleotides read TGTGCCAGCAGGCCCCCCCGCATGGAGACCCAGTACTTC. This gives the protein CASRPPRMETQYF.

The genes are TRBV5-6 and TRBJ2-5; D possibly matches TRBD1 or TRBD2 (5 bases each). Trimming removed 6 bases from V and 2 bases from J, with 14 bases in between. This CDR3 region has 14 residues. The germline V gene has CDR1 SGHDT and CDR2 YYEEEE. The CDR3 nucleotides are TGTGCCAGCATCCCACGGGGCTTACAAGAGACCCAGTACTTC. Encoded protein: CASIPRGLQETQYF.

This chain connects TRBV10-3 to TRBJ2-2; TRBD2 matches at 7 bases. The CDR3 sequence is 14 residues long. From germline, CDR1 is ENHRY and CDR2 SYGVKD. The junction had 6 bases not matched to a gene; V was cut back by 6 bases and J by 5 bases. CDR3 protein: CAIRELASTGELFF. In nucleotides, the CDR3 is TGTGCCATCAGAGAACTAGCGTCTACCGGGGAGCTGTTTTTT.

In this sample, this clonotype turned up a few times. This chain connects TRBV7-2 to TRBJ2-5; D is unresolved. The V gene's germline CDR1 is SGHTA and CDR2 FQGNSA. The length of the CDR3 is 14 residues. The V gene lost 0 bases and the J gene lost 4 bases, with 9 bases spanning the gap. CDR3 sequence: CASSLASRGETQYF. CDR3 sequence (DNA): TGTGCCAGCAGCTTAGCGTCTAGAGGAGAGACCCAGTACTTC.

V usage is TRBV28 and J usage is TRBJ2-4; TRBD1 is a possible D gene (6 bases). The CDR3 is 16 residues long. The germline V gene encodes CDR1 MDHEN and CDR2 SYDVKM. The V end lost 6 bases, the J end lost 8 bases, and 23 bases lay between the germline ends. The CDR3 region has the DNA TGTGCCAGCAGCACCCCACGGGACCAGGGGAGAGACATTCAGTACTTC. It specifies CASSTPRDQGRDIQYF.

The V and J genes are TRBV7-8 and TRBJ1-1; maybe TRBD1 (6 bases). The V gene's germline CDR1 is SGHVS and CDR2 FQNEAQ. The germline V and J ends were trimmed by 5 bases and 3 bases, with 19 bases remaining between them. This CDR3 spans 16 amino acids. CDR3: CASSPSALQGHTEAFF. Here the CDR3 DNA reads TGTGCCAGCAGCCCCAGCGCCTTACAGGGCCACACTGAAGCTTTCTTT.

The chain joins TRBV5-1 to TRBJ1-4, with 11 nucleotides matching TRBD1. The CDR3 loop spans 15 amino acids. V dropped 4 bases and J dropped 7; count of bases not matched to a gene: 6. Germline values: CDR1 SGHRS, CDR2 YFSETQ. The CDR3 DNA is TGCGCCAGCAGCCCGGGGACAGGGGGGAGTGAAAAACTGTTTTTT. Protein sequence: CASSPGTGGSEKLFF.

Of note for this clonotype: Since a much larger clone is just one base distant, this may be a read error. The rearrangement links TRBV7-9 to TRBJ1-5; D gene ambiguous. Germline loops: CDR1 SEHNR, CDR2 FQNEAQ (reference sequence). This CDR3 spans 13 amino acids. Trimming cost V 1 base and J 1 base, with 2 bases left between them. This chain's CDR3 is CASSLESNQPQHF. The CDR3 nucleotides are TGTGCCAGCAGCTTAGAAAGCAATCAGCCCCAGCATTTT.

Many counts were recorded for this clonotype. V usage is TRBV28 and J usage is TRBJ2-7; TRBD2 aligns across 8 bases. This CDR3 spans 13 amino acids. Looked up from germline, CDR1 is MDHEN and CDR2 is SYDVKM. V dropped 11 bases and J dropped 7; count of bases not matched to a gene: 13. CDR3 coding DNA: TGTGCCCTGACTGGGGTACGCGGGGGGGAGCAGTACTTC. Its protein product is CALTGVRGGEQYF. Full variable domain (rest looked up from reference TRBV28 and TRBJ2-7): DVKVTQSSRYLVKRTGEKVFLECVQDMDHENMFWYRQDPGLGLRLIYFSYDVKMKEKGDIPEGYSVSREKKERFSLILESASTNQTSMYLCALTGVRGGEQYFGPGTRLTVT.

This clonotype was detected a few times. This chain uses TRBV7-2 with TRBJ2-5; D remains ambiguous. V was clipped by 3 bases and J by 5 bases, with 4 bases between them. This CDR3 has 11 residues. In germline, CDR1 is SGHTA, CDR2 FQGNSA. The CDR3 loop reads CASSFTETQYF. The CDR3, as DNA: TGTGCCAGCAGCTTTACTGAGACCCAGTACTTC.

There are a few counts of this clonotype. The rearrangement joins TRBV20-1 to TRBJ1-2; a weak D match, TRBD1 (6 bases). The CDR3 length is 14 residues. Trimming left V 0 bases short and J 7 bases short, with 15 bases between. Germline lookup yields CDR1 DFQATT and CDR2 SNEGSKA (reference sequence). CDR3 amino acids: CSARDRGAGSGYTF. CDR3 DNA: TGCAGTGCTAGAGATAGGGGGGCAGGCTCTGGCTACACCTTC.

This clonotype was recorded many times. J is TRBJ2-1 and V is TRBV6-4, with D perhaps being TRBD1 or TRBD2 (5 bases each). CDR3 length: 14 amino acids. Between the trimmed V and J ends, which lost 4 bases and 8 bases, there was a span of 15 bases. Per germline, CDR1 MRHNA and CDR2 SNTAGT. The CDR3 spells CASSGDGHLDEQFF. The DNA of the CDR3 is TGTGCCAGCAGTGGGGACGGTCACCTCGATGAGCAGTTCTTC.

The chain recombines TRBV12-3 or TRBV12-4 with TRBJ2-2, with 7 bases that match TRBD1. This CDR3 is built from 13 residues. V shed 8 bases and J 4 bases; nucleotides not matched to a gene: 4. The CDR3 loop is CASSTGPTGELFF. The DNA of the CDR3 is TGTGCCAGCTCGACAGGGCCCACCGGGGAGCTGTTTTTT.